These T cell receptor beta chains were read from a single sample in a study of read filtering for tumor transcriptome and immune sequencing. TCRdb re-called the reads through MiXCR, storing one row per CDR3 protein. The data show about 58,000 distinct CDR3 sequences, roughly 12% seen once. What was sequenced was a population of CD138-negative cells sorted from bone marrow. Every receptor here comes from a donor at least 40 years old with multiple myeloma. Both conserved end residues are part of each CDR3. Fields, in order: clone size, J gene, V gene, D gene, CDR3 protein, CDR3 DNA. The D gene is left open where the match is weak. Some rows mark clone size as missing; the rest say once, few, many or name a class of expanded clone.

many | TRBJ2-2 | TRBV2 | TRBD2 | CASSDSGGLSGELFF | TGTGCCAGCAGTGATAGCGGGGGTTTGTCCGGGGAGCTGTTTTTT
few | TRBJ2-5 | TRBV6-1 | TRBD2 | CASKSAGEETQYF | TGTGCCAGCAAATCAGCGGGGGAGGAGACCCAGTACTTC
NA | TRBJ2-7 | TRBV7-3 | TRBD1 | CASRFSGQGVFNYEQYF | TGTGCCAGCAGATTCTCGGGACAGGGGGTTTTTAACTACGAGCAGTACTTC
many | TRBJ2-2 | TRBV20-1 | TRBD2 | CSATRLAGPTGELFF | TGCAGTGCTACCCGACTAGCGGGGCCGACCGGGGAGCTGTTTTTT
many | TRBJ2-7 | TRBV7-8 | NA | CASSLAETSGEQYF | TGTGCCAGCAGCTTAGCGGAGACTAGTGGCGAGCAGTACTTC
few | TRBJ2-2 | TRBV7-3 | NA | CASRGGAAGTGELFF | TGTGCCAGCCGAGGGGGGGCGGCGGGCACCGGGGAGCTGTTTTTT
many | TRBJ1-6 | TRBV12-3/TRBV12-4 | TRBD1 | CASRAGGYNSPLHF | TGTGCCAGCAGGGCAGGGGGTTATAATTCACCCCTCCACTTT
NA | TRBJ2-7 | TRBV6-1 | TRBD2 | CASSYLRTSGGDDSYEQYF | TGTGCCAGCAGTTACCTCCGGACTAGCGGGGGGGACGACTCCTACGAGCAGTACTTC
many | TRBJ1-5 | TRBV6-5 | TRBD1 | CASSRQTGGRQPQHF | TGTGCCAGCAGCCGCCAGACAGGGGGCAGGCAGCCCCAGCATTTT
many | TRBJ1-1 | TRBV7-9 | NA | CASNRGNNEAFF | TGTGCCAGCAACCGAGGGAACAATGAAGCTTTCTTT
many | TRBJ2-1 | TRBV29-1 | NA | CSAALSSYNEQFF | TGCAGCGCCGCCCTGAGCTCCTACAATGAGCAGTTCTTC
many | TRBJ2-1 | TRBV7-2 | NA | CASRLSREQFF | TGTGCCAGCAGACTTAGTAGGGAGCAGTTCTTC
many | TRBJ2-3 | TRBV20-1 | TRBD2 | CSAPGLAGAEDTQYF | TGCAGTGCCCCAGGACTAGCGGGGGCTGAAGATACGCAGTATTTT
few | TRBJ2-5 | TRBV5-8 | NA | CASSPQSGWQETQYF | TGTGCCAGCAGTCCCCAATCGGGCTGGCAAGAGACCCAGTACTTC
many | TRBJ2-5 | TRBV20-1 | NA | CSAREEGAEGETQYF | TGCAGTGCTAGAGAGGAGGGGGCTGAAGGGGAGACCCAGTACTTC
many | TRBJ2-6 | TRBV15 | NA | CAARRSGANVLTF | TGTGCCGCCCGGAGATCTGGGGCCAACGTCCTGACTTTC
many | TRBJ2-1 | TRBV19 | TRBD2 | CASSIHRLTSEFTLNEQFF | TGTGCCAGTAGTATTCACCGCCTAACTAGCGAGTTCACCCTCAATGAGCAGTTCTTC
many | TRBJ1-4 | TRBV20-1 | TRBD1 | CSARSRTGILEKLFF | TGCAGTGCTAGATCTAGGACAGGGATCCTTGAAAAACTGTTTTTT
NA | TRBJ2-1 | TRBV3-1 | NA | CASSQVLGLGRANEQFF | TGTGCCAGCAGCCAAGTGTTGGGACTGGGCAGAGCGAATGAGCAGTTCTTC
many | TRBJ2-1 | TRBV7-2 | TRBD1 | CASSSQGPVNEQFF | TGTGCCAGCAGCTCACAGGGGCCAGTCAATGAGCAGTTCTTC
many | TRBJ2-7 | TRBV28 | TRBD1 | CATGPGQGMEQYF | TGTGCCACCGGACCGGGACAGGGGATGGAGCAGTACTTC
NA | TRBJ1-5 | TRBV18 | TRBD1 | CASSPGTGDLNRPQHF | TGTGCCAGCTCACCCGGGACAGGGGACCTCAATCGGCCCCAGCATTTT
many | TRBJ2-3 | TRBV6-6 | NA | CASSYSRQNTDTQYF | TGTGCCAGCAGTTACTCGAGACAGAACACAGATACGCAGTATTTT
many | TRBJ2-3 | TRBV7-9 | NA | CASSTQGPPGGLMDTQYF | TGTGCCAGCAGCACCCAGGGTCCACCAGGGGGGCTTATGGATACGCAGTATTTT
many | TRBJ1-1 | TRBV6-2/TRBV6-3 | TRBD1 | CASSPGGQGITEAFF | TGTGCCAGCAGCCCAGGGGGACAGGGGATCACTGAAGCTTTCTTT
many | TRBJ2-3 | TRBV7-4 | TRBD2 | CASSLGLAGITDTQYF | TGTGCCAGCAGCTTAGGACTAGCGGGGATCACAGATACGCAGTATTTT
many | TRBJ2-2 | TRBV30 | TRBD1 | CAWGQAANTGELFF | TGTGCCTGGGGACAGGCCGCGAACACCGGGGAGCTGTTTTTT
NA | TRBJ1-1 | TRBV6-5 | NA | CASSYSIWGRMNTEAFF | TGTGCCAGCAGTTACTCGATTTGGGGGCGGATGAACACTGAAGCTTTCTTT
many | TRBJ1-5 | TRBV7-9 | TRBD1 | CASSTTDRGYGQPQHF | TGTGCCAGCAGCACAACGGACAGGGGGTATGGTCAGCCCCAGCATTTT